These 30 T cell receptor beta chains came from one sample sequenced in a study of T cells in Graves' hyperthyroidism and ophthalmopathy. Amplification of TCR beta CDR3 regions was performed using RNA transcripts as template. During a first-round RT-PCR of the TCR CDR3, the HTBI primer set was used. TCRdb ran MiXCR on the multiplex PCR reads and lists one entry per CDR3 protein. The sample holds around 420,000 distinct CDR3 sequences, around 13% seen once. Sequenced material: blood. The source of these receptors is a woman between 18 and 29 years old with Graves' hyperthyroidism.

This clonotype has a count of ten or more. The chain carries TRBV6-5 and TRBJ1-5, with D uncertain. The V and J ends lost 2 bases and 6 bases respectively, with 17 bases between them. The CDR3 extends over 16 amino acids. Germline assignment: CDR1 MNHEY and CDR2 SVGAGI. The chain's CDR3 is CASSYGPLGMGQPQHF. The CDR3, as DNA: TGTGCCAGCAGTTACGGCCCTTTGGGGATGGGTCAGCCCCAGCATTTT.

This clonotype showed up many times. CDR3 loop: CASSLTSGRYIQYF. The CDR3 DNA sequence: TGTGCCAGCAGCTTAACTAGCGGGAGATACATTCAGTACTTC. The chain is built from TRBV7-2 and TRBJ2-4, with 11 bases matching TRBD2. The CDR3 extends over 14 amino acids. The J segment lost 8 bases and the V segment lost 2 bases, leaving 2 bases of the junction unmatched. Germline values: CDR1 SGHTA, CDR2 FQGNSA. Combining the CDR3 with reference TRBV7-2 and TRBJ2-4 gives the whole variable domain GAGVSQSPSNKVTEKGKDVELRCDPISGHTALYWYRQSLGQGLEFLIYFQGNSAPDKSGLPSDRFSAERTGGSVSTLTIQRTQQEDSAVYLCASSLTSGRYIQYFGAGTRLSVL.

In its sample, this clonotype was seen many times. The V and J genes are TRBV28 and TRBJ1-2, with 8 bases fitting TRBD1. The CDR3 covers 18 residues. Trimming at V came to 7 bases and at J to 3 bases, leaving 19 bases not matched to a gene. Germline V lookup: CDR1 MDHEN, CDR2 SYDVKM. CDR3 amino acids: CASKAAGGAFPSHYGYTF. The DNA of the CDR3 is TGTGCCAGCAAGGCGGCAGGGGGCGCGTTCCCTAGCCACTATGGCTACACCTTC.

This clonotype came up many times. The chain is built from TRBV20-1 and TRBJ2-3; 8 nucleotides align to TRBD2. V lost 1 base and J lost 1; bases outside the gene matches: 7. This CDR3 is 16 amino acids long. The germline gives CDR1 DFQATT, CDR2 SNEGSKA (reference sequence). In nucleotides, the CDR3 is TGCAGTGCTAGAGTAACGGCGGGAGGAGGCACAGATACGCAGTATTTT. Protein sequence: CSARVTAGGGTDTQYF.

V is TRBV19 and J is TRBJ1-5; TRBD1 might be the D (5 bases). Trimming took off 9 bases at V and 1 base at J, with 13 bases between the two ends. This CDR3 contains 14 residues. CDR1 is LNHDA, CDR2 SQIVND, per germline (reference sequence). Written as DNA, the CDR3 is TGTGCCAGCGGCGGAAGGGGAAGCAATCAGCCCCAGCATTTT. This encodes CASGGRGSNQPQHF. Drawing the rest from reference TRBV19 and TRBJ1-5, the complete variable domain is DGGITQSPKYLFRKEGQNVTLSCEQNLNHDAMYWYRQDPGQGLRLIYYSQIVNDFQKGDIAEGYSVSREKKESFPLTVTSAQKNPTAFYLCASGGRGSNQPQHFGDGTRLSIL.

V and J are TRBV12-3 or TRBV12-4 and TRBJ2-4; D gene uncertain. Between the trimmed V and J ends, which lost 6 bases and 5 bases, there was a span of 17 bases. The CDR3 runs 15 residues. In nucleotides, the CDR3 is TGTGCCAGCAGCCCAAACGACCGACGGCAAAACATTCAGTACTTC. This sequence encodes CASSPNDRRQNIQYF.

Many counts were recorded for this clonotype. The V and J genes are TRBV6-5 and TRBJ2-7, with TRBD2 as a possible D gene (6 bases). Germline assignment: CDR1 MNHEY and CDR2 SVGAGI. The CDR3 consists of 16 residues. Deletions cut 2 bases from V and 3 bases from J, with 17 bases between. The CDR3 coding sequence is TGTGCCAGCAGTTACCGCGCGGGGCTATACGTCTACGAGCAGTACTTC. Its protein is CASSYRAGLYVYEQYF.

This clonotype showed up just a few times. One end of the junction varies from germline; a read error may be responsible. The chain carries TRBV7-7 and TRBJ2-5, with 8 bases fitting TRBD2. This CDR3 has 14 amino acids. Germline V gene lookup returns CDR1 SSHAT and CDR2 FNYEAQ (reference sequence). The CDR3 region has the DNA TGTGCTAGCAGCTCGGGGACTAGTGTTCAGACCCAGTACTTC. This encodes CASSSGTSVQTQYF.

There are many counts of this clonotype. This rearrangement joins TRBV6-1 to TRBJ1-3; D possibly corresponds to TRBD1 (6 bases). The germline V gene has CDR1 MNHNS and CDR2 SASEGT. The CDR3 totals 15 residues. V lost 5 bases and J 1 base, leaving 12 bases between the germline ends. CDR3 nucleotide sequence: TGTGCCAGCAGTCCACCCGGGACATCTGGAAACACCATATATTTT. The encoded protein is CASSPPGTSGNTIYF.

This clonotype was detected ten times or more. The V gene is TRBV20-1, the J gene TRBJ2-2, with D hard to call. This CDR3 has 13 amino acids. CDR1 is DFQATT and CDR2 is SNEGSKA in the germline V gene (reference sequence). Between the trimmed V and J ends, which lost 0 bases and 2 bases, there was a span of 4 bases. CDR3 nucleotide sequence: TGCAGTGCTAGAGATGTAAACACCGGGGAGCTGTTTTTT. This sequence encodes CSARDVNTGELFF.

This clonotype has ten or more counts. CDR3 protein: CASSYSGGGGQPQHF. The CDR3 coding sequence is TGTGCCAGCAGTTATTCAGGGGGCGGGGGACAGCCCCAGCATTTT. The gene calls are TRBV6-2 or TRBV6-3 and TRBJ1-5, with TRBD1 matching over 8 bases. The V gene's germline CDR1 is MNHEY and CDR2 SVGEGT. V gave up 3 bases and J gave up 7 bases; unmatched junction bases: 8. The CDR3 runs 15 residues.

As to this clonotype: No conserved phenylalanine or tryptophan is present at the end of the CDR3, so a read error is the likely explanation. This chain connects TRBV24-1 to TRBJ2-1; D is possibly TRBD1 or TRBD2 (5 bases each). The V and J ends lost 1 base and 5 bases respectively, with 20 bases between them. This CDR3 region has 18 residues. CDR1 KGHDR and CDR2 SFDVKD come from the germline V gene. CDR3 loop: CATSDFRRDGQVHNEQFL. Here the CDR3 DNA reads TGTGCCACCAGTGATTTTAGACGGGACGGCCAGGTACACAATGAGCAGTTCCTC.

This clonotype occurred a few times. The chain has TRBV20-1 and TRBJ2-7; 7 bases map to TRBD1. The CDR3 consists of 11 residues. Germline values: CDR1 DFQATT, CDR2 SNEGSKA (reference sequence). CDR3 nucleotides: TGCAGCCTCGACAGGGCGGACGAGCAGTACTTC. Translated, it gives CSLDRADEQYF.

This clonotype has just a few counts. The CDR3 region is CASSKTREREYAYNEQFF. CDR3 nucleotides: TGTGCCAGCAGTAAGACACGGGAGCGGGAGTACGCGTACAATGAGCAGTTCTTC. The J gene is TRBJ2-1, the V gene TRBV12-3 or TRBV12-4, with 8 bases aligning to TRBD2. The CDR3 loop spans 18 amino acids. Germline trimming cut 5 bases from V and 4 bases from J; bases unmatched to any gene: 16.

The chain joins TRBV27 to TRBJ2-7, with D possibly matching TRBD1 (6 bases). The V and J ends lost 4 bases and 6 bases respectively, with 16 bases between them. Germline CDR1 is MNHEY and CDR2 is SMNVEV (reference sequence). The CDR3 has 14 amino acids. CDR3 sequence: CASSSPIQGFEQYF. As DNA, the CDR3 is TGTGCCAGCAGTTCTCCTATACAGGGTTTCGAGCAGTACTTC.

This clonotype has ten or more counts. This chain joins TRBV28 and TRBJ1-1; D unclear. This CDR3 is built from 12 residues. CDR1 is MDHEN, CDR2 SYDVKM, per germline. Trimming left V 1 base short and J 11 bases short, with 11 bases between. This CDR3 reads CASSLFGQAAFF. The CDR3 DNA reads TGTGCCAGCAGTTTATTTGGGCAGGCGGCTTTCTTT.

This clonotype occurred many times. The rearrangement uses TRBV7-9 and TRBJ2-3, with 12 bases identical to TRBD2. V shed 6 bases and J 2 bases; nucleotides not matched to a gene: 12. The CDR3 totals 18 residues. Germline-derived CDR1 and CDR2 are SEHNR and FQNEAQ (reference sequence). The CDR3 nucleotides are TGTGCCAGCAGGTCGCGGGGCACTAGCGGGAGGAACACAGATACGCAGTATTTT. Protein sequence: CASRSRGTSGRNTDTQYF.

This clonotype was counted many times. The rearrangement joins TRBV6-1 to TRBJ2-7, with a possible D match to TRBD1 (6 bases). The germline V and J ends were trimmed by 5 bases and 2 bases, with 16 bases remaining between them. Per germline, CDR1 MNHNS and CDR2 SASEGT. The CDR3 consists of 15 residues. CDR3 sequence reads: CASSLGGRNPYEQYF. DNA for the CDR3: TGTGCCAGCAGTCTAGGGGGAAGGAACCCCTACGAGCAGTACTTC.

J is TRBJ2-1 and V is TRBV6-1, with TRBD2 identical over 14 bases. J lost 6 bases, V lost 6 bases, and 7 bases had no gene match. Germline V gene sequence: CDR1 MNHNS, CDR2 SASEGT. CDR3 length: 16 amino acids. The CDR3 DNA follows: TGTGCCAGCAGACTCCCCGGGACTAGCGGGAGCAATGAGCAGTTCTTC. It translates to CASRLPGTSGSNEQFF.

The chain couples TRBV5-1 to TRBJ2-1; D may be TRBD1 or TRBD2 (5 bases each). Germline CDR1 SGHRS, CDR2 YFSETQ. This CDR3 has 15 residues. V was cut by 6 bases and J by 3 bases, with 16 bases left in between. The CDR3 reads CASNGAGTFYNEQFF. CDR3 nucleotide sequence: TGCGCCAGCAATGGGGCGGGTACATTCTACAATGAGCAGTTCTTC.

As concerns this clonotype: The conserved phenylalanine or tryptophan is not found at the CDR3 terminus, so this likely reflects a read error. The rearrangement joins TRBV3-1 to TRBJ1-1, with 9 positions matching TRBD1. This CDR3 spans 15 amino acids. Trimming took 1 base from V and 2 from J; bases not matched to a gene: 2. Germline assignment: CDR1 LGHDT and CDR2 YNNKEL (reference sequence). CDR3 nucleotide sequence: TGTGCCAGCAGCCAAGGGACAGGGGATAACACTGAAGCTTTCTCT. Translating gives CASSQGTGDNTEAFS.

The CDR3 sequence is CASKKGRTDTQYF. DNA of the CDR3: TGCGCCAGCAAGAAGGGGCGCACAGATACGCAGTATTTT. The rearrangement joins TRBV5-1 to TRBJ2-3, with D possibly being TRBD1 (5 bases). This CDR3 has 13 residues. The V end was cut by 6 bases, the J end by 1 base, with 9 bases between. Germline CDR1 reads SGHRS; CDR2 reads YFSETQ.

This clonotype has ten or more counts. The genes are TRBV28 and TRBJ2-7, with 7 bases identical to TRBD1. The V gene end was trimmed by 5 bases and the J gene end by 4 bases; junction bases not matched to a gene: 11. CDR1 is MDHEN, CDR2 SYDVKM, per germline. CDR3 length equals 15 residues. CDR3 DNA: TGTGCCAGCAGTCCCACTCCGGTACAGGGGTACGAGCAGTACTTC. Protein: CASSPTPVQGYEQYF.

This clonotype came up many times. The genes are TRBV5-1 and TRBJ2-2, with D perhaps being TRBD1 or TRBD2 (5 bases each). V was cut by 5 bases and J by 0 bases, with 11 bases left in between. There are 15 residues in the CDR3. Germline V gives CDR1 SGHRS, CDR2 YFSETQ. This CDR3 is CASRPGTTNTGELFF. The CDR3 coding sequence is TGCGCCAGCAGGCCCGGGACCACGAACACCGGGGAGCTGTTTTTT.

This clonotype was seen many times. V gene TRBV11-2 combines with J gene TRBJ1-3, with D uncertain. The CDR3 has 13 amino acids. V was cut by 5 bases and J by 0 bases, with 5 bases left in between. Germline V gene sequence: CDR1 SGHAT, CDR2 FQNNGV. The DNA of the CDR3 is TGTGCCAGCAGCCATCACTCTGGAAACACCATATATTTT. This gives the protein CASSHHSGNTIYF.

Only a few counts were recorded for this clonotype. The chain combines TRBV2 with TRBJ2-3, with TRBD2 matching over 9 bases. Germline V gene lookup returns CDR1 SNHLY and CDR2 FYNNEI. The CDR3 contains 16 residues. V shed 6 bases, J shed 1 base, and the junction held 8 bases outside the gene matches. The CDR3: CASSAGLALGTDTQYF. DNA for the CDR3: TGTGCCAGCAGCGCTGGACTAGCGTTGGGCACAGATACGCAGTATTTT.

As for this clonotype: A much larger clone differs from this one at a single base, so this may be a read error. This sequence joins TRBV28 and TRBJ1-5; 7 positions agree with TRBD1. Germline V lookup: CDR1 MDHEN, CDR2 SYDVKM. This CDR3 is 15 amino acids long. CDR3 loop: CATRGLGGAGQPRHF. The CDR3 DNA follows: TGTGCCACCAGGGGGTTGGGGGGCGCCGGGCAGCCCCGGCATTTT.

There are a few counts of this clonotype. Since a much larger clone is just one base distant, this may be a read error. J is TRBJ2-1 and V is TRBV30; 7 nucleotides agree with TRBD1. Germline CDR1 and CDR2: GTSNPN and SVGIG (reference sequence). The CDR3 covers 13 residues. CDR3 nucleotide sequence: TGTGCCTGGAGAGGGGACAGTACAAATGGGCAGTTCTTC. Amino acids: CAWRGDSTNGQFF.

In the case of this clonotype: A much bigger clone sits one base away, suggesting this may be a read error. The gene calls are TRBV30 and TRBJ2-7; 11 bases are a match to TRBD2. J gave up 7 bases and V 3 bases, and 11 bases lay outside the gene matches. Per germline, CDR1 GTSNPN and CDR2 SVGIG (reference sequence). The CDR3 loop spans 15 amino acids. In DNA, the CDR3 is TGTGCCTGGAGACTAGCGGGAGACTTTTGGGGGGAGCAGTACTTC. Its protein is CAWRLAGDFWGEQYF.

The table lists this clonotype with many counts. V usage is TRBV10-3 and J usage is TRBJ2-1; 8 bases fit TRBD2. CDR3 size: 18 residues. Germline loops: CDR1 ENHRY, CDR2 SYGVKD. The trim removed 6 bases at V and 1 base at J, leaving 14 bases unmatched. CDR3: CAISDGSAGVRSYNEQFF. As DNA, the CDR3 is TGTGCCATCAGCGACGGATCAGCGGGAGTCAGGTCCTACAATGAGCAGTTCTTC.